This entry features one T cell receptor (beta chain) sequence. As yet, its antigen is unknown. CDR1 is SGHNT and CDR2 is YYREEE in the germline V gene (reference sequence). With 4 bases clipped from V and 3 bases from J, the junction kept 10 bases outside the gene matches. This CDR3 is built from 16 residues. The data were obtained in a study of cytomegalovirus exposure and HLA in healthy donors. Findings of the study overall: In all likelihood, a cluster of highly shared sequence variants was a sequencing artifact.

It was with 60 Vbeta and 13 Jbeta primers that the PCR ran. Measured with immunoSEQ multiplex PCR; TCRdb has only the in-frame clones, and not every one. The sample lists 76,000 or so clones, 73% occurring once. This sequence originates from a woman in her thirties or forties in good health and CMV-seropositive. Sequencing was done on a sample of PBMCs. This rearrangement joins TRBV5-4 to TRBJ2-7; 10 bases agree with TRBD2. The CDR3 DNA follows: TGTGCCAGCAGCGACGGAAAGCGGGGGGGAATCTACGAGCAGTACTTC. Translated: CASSDGKRGGIYEQYF.